The 27 T cell receptor beta chains presented below share a single source sample, sequenced in a study of blood T cell repertoires in COVID-19. Only in-frame clones appear in the TCRdb table, and some are missing; sequencing was by immunoSEQ multiplex PCR. Of 240,000 or so clones listed, around 88% are singletons. The sample taken for sequencing was PBMCs or T cells enriched from blood (not recorded which). The receptors stem from a woman between 50 and 59 years old who had recovered from COVID-19.

V gene TRBV13 combines with J gene TRBJ2-7; D ambiguous. Looked up from germline, CDR1 is PRHDT and CDR2 is FYEKMQ (reference sequence). The CDR3 has 14 amino acids. Trimming took off 3 bases at V and 2 bases at J, with 11 bases between the two ends. As DNA, the CDR3 is TGTGCCAGCAGCTTGGGCAGGCCCCCCTACGAGCAGTACTTC. Translation gives CASSLGRPPYEQYF.

As to this clone: At one end the junction does not follow the germline gene, possibly because of a read error. This rearrangement joins TRBV11-2 to TRBJ2-6; maybe TRBD2 (5 bases). Germline V lookup: CDR1 SGHAT, CDR2 FQNNGV. This CDR3 region has 18 residues. CDR3 sequence (DNA): TGTGCCAGCAGCTCCGGGCGGGTTTTCAGCTCTTGGGCCAACGTCCTGACTTTC. Protein sequence: CASSSGRVFSSWANVLTF.

The rearrangement joins TRBV4-1 to TRBJ2-2; D is unclear. The germline V gene encodes CDR1 MGHRA and CDR2 YSYEKL. Trimming removed 2 bases from V and 4 bases from J, with 5 bases in between. This CDR3 spans 13 amino acids. CDR3 region: CASSQFLTGELFF. CDR3 nucleotides: TGCGCCAGCAGCCAATTCCTCACCGGGGAGCTGTTTTTT.

The rearrangement links TRBV27 to TRBJ1-2, with 8 bases matching TRBD1. Germline V lookup: CDR1 MNHEY, CDR2 SMNVEV (reference sequence). The CDR3 runs 13 residues. The junction had 12 bases not matched to a gene; V was cut back by 8 bases and J by 10 bases. The CDR3 spells CASRKPGTGNYTF. The CDR3 DNA follows: TGTGCCAGCCGAAAACCCGGGACAGGTAACTACACCTTC.

This sequence joins TRBV19 and TRBJ2-7, with a weak D call TRBD1 (6 bases). The CDR3 length is 14 residues. Trimming took 4 bases from V and 3 from J, leaving 13 bases between them. The germline V gene has CDR1 LNHDA and CDR2 SQIVND (reference sequence). The CDR3 region has the DNA TGTGCCAGTAGTACTGACAGGATGGGCTACGAGCAGTACTTC. Encoded protein: CASSTDRMGYEQYF. Based on the CDR3 plus reference TRBV19 and TRBJ2-7, the full variable domain is DGGITQSPKYLFRKEGQNVTLSCEQNLNHDAMYWYRQDPGQGLRLIYYSQIVNDFQKGDIAEGYSVSREKKESFPLTVTSAQKNPTAFYLCASSTDRMGYEQYFGPGTRLTVT.

Note on this clone: The identical CDR3 is also encoded by other nucleotide sequences in the sample. The chain carries TRBV6-5 and TRBJ2-7; 7 bases line up with TRBD1. This CDR3 is built from 13 residues. Germline lookup yields CDR1 MNHEY and CDR2 SVGAGI. With 5 bases clipped from V and 3 bases from J, the junction kept 4 bases outside the gene matches. The DNA of the CDR3 is TGTGCCAGCAGTCGGGACAGATACTACGAGCAGTACTTC. Protein: CASSRDRYYEQYF.

This chain joins TRBV12-3 or TRBV12-4 and TRBJ2-7, with a tentative D call TRBD1 (5 bases). This CDR3 spans 13 amino acids. Trimming shortened V by 6 bases and J by 5 bases, and 14 bases separated the two germline ends. The CDR3 spells CASRRSVGDEQYF. The CDR3 region has the DNA TGTGCCAGCAGGCGAAGTGTAGGGGACGAGCAGTACTTC.

The chain recombines TRBV7-3 with TRBJ1-1, with D tentatively TRBD1 (5 bases). The CDR3 covers 12 residues. V was shortened by 5 bases and J by 5 bases, with 9 bases between the two germline ends. The germline gives CDR1 SGHTA, CDR2 FQGTGA. CDR3 amino acids: CASSRGRTEAFF. Written as DNA, the CDR3 is TGTGCCAGCAGCCGGGGGAGGACTGAAGCTTTCTTT.

The chain is built from TRBV7-2 and TRBJ2-3; D may be TRBD2 (7 bases). The V gene lost 3 bases and the J gene lost 0 bases, with 10 bases spanning the gap. The CDR3 is 15 amino acids. Germline lookup yields CDR1 SGHTA and CDR2 FQGNSA. The DNA for the CDR3 is TGTGCCAGCAGCTTGGGGGGGCCAAGCACAGATACGCAGTATTTT. It yields the protein CASSLGGPSTDTQYF. Looking up the rest from reference TRBV7-2 and TRBJ2-3 gives the full variable domain: GAGVSQSPSNKVTEKGKDVELRCDPISGHTALYWYRQSLGQGLEFLIYFQGNSAPDKSGLPSDRFSAERTGGSVSTLTIQRTQQEDSAVYLCASSLGGPSTDTQYFGPGTRLTVL.

The rearrangement links TRBV4-3 to TRBJ2-5, with 13 bases fitting TRBD2. Germline CDR1 reads LGHNA; CDR2 reads YSLEER. The CDR3 extends over 16 amino acids. The junction had 3 bases not matched to a gene; V was cut back by 0 bases and J by 5 bases. As DNA, the CDR3 is TGCGCCAGCAGCCAAGAAGGACTAGCGGGGGTGGAGACCCAGTACTTC. Encoded protein: CASSQEGLAGVETQYF.

V usage is TRBV12-3 or TRBV12-4 and J usage is TRBJ2-2; possible D gene TRBD1, 6 bases. V lost 7 bases and J 6 bases, leaving 9 bases between the germline ends. The CDR3 contains 12 residues. Here the CDR3 reads CASNTGSGELFF. The CDR3 nucleotides are TGTGCCAGCAACACAGGGTCCGGGGAGCTGTTTTTT.

There are a few counts of this clone. This chain links TRBV3-1 (or the pseudogene TRBV3-2) with TRBJ1-2, with a tentative D call TRBD1 (5 bases). Germline CDR1 LGHDT, CDR2 YNNKEL (reference sequence). Trimming pared 1 base from V and 5 bases from J, leaving 8 bases between. The length of the CDR3 is 13 residues. CDR3 coding DNA: TGTGCCAGCAGCCAAGTGGGGCCGTATGGCTACACCTTC. Translating it yields CASSQVGPYGYTF.

The genes are TRBV7-2 and TRBJ2-1, with 11 nucleotides matching TRBD2. V was clipped by 5 bases and J by 8 bases; unmatched bases: 8. The germline V gene has CDR1 SGHTA and CDR2 FQGNSA. This CDR3 has 15 amino acids. The CDR3 loop reads CASSELAGAFDEQFF. The CDR3 nucleotides are TGTGCCAGCAGCGAACTAGCGGGAGCTTTTGATGAGCAGTTCTTC.

The rearrangement links TRBV18 to TRBJ2-2; D is undetermined. The CDR3 contains 14 residues. Between the trimmed V and J ends, which lost 0 bases and 5 bases, there was a span of 7 bases. Germline loops: CDR1 KGHSH, CDR2 LQKENI. The DNA of the CDR3 is TGTGCCAGCTCACCACCTAAGGAGACCGGGGAGCTGTTTTTT. Amino acids: CASSPPKETGELFF.

The rearrangement links TRBV27 to TRBJ1-5; no firm D call. V dropped 3 bases and J dropped 1 base, with 10 bases sitting between them. The V gene's germline CDR1 is MNHEY and CDR2 SMNVEV (reference sequence). CDR3 size: 15 residues. CDR3: CASSFGRGSNQPQHF. DNA of the CDR3: TGTGCCAGCAGTTTTGGCAGAGGGAGCAATCAGCCCCAGCATTTT.

The chain carries TRBV18 and TRBJ1-5; 9 nucleotides agree with TRBD1. The V gene end was trimmed by 4 bases and the J gene end by 6 bases; junction bases not matched to a gene: 4. Germline V lookup: CDR1 KGHSH, CDR2 LQKENI. The CDR3 consists of 14 residues. The CDR3 DNA reads as TGTGCCAGCTCACTGGACAGGGGTTTTCAGCCCCAGCATTTT. This gives the protein CASSLDRGFQPQHF.

In this sample, this clone turned up many times. The chain links TRBV5-4 to TRBJ1-1; 12 nucleotides line up with TRBD1. Trimming removed 3 bases from V and 2 bases from J; junction bases left unmatched: 5. Germline loops: CDR1 SGHNT, CDR2 YYREEE (reference sequence). CDR3 length: 16 amino acids. The CDR3 is CASSSGTGGINTEAFF. The DNA of the CDR3 is TGTGCCAGCAGCTCCGGGACAGGGGGCATAAACACTGAAGCTTTCTTT. The full variable domain, in which reference TRBV5-4 and TRBJ1-1 provide the parts outside the CDR3, is ETGVTQSPTHLIKTRGQQVTLRCSSQSGHNTVSWYQQALGQGPQFIFQYYREEENGRGNFPPRFSGLQFPNYSSELNVNALELDDSALYLCASSSGTGGINTEAFFGQGTRLTVV.

The chain has TRBV10-3 and TRBJ1-5; 9 nucleotides align to TRBD1. The ends lost 5 bases at V and 4 bases at J; junction bases unmatched: 6. This CDR3 has 15 amino acids. Per the germline V gene, CDR1 is ENHRY and CDR2 is SYGVKD. CDR3 DNA sequence: TGTGCCATCAGTCCCGGGACAGGGTTGAATCAGCCCCAGCATTTT. This encodes CAISPGTGLNQPQHF.

The V and J genes are TRBV4-1 and TRBJ2-3; D is unresolved. The germline V and J ends were trimmed by 0 bases and 2 bases, with 12 bases remaining between them. The germline V gene encodes CDR1 MGHRA and CDR2 YSYEKL. CDR3 length: 16 residues. CDR3 nucleotide sequence: TGCGCCAGCAGCCAAGAATACAGAACACACACAGATACGCAGTATTTT. Its translation is CASSQEYRTHTDTQYF.

The chain uses TRBV19 and TRBJ1-1, with D perhaps TRBD1 (5 bases). The CDR3 sequence is 13 residues long. Germline loops: CDR1 LNHDA, CDR2 SQIVND (reference sequence). Trimming took 0 bases from V and 4 from J, leaving 6 bases between them. CDR3 nucleotide sequence: TGTGCCAGTAGTATAGAAAGGGGCACTGAAGCTTTCTTT. Amino acids: CASSIERGTEAFF.

V usage is TRBV25-1 and J usage is TRBJ1-2; D is uncertain. Between the trimmed V and J ends, which lost 4 bases and 6 bases, there was a span of 12 bases. This CDR3 is built from 13 residues. The germline V gene has CDR1 MGHDK and CDR2 SYGVNS. CDR3 residues: CASSVGSNNGYTF. CDR3 nucleotides: TGTGCCAGCAGTGTCGGGTCGAACAATGGCTACACCTTC.

The rearrangement joins TRBV4-2 to TRBJ1-6; D is possibly TRBD1 (6 bases). Germline V gene lookup returns CDR1 LGHNA and CDR2 YNFKEQ. The V end was cut by 3 bases, the J end by 1 base, with 19 bases between. The length of the CDR3 is 19 residues. CDR3 sequence: CASSQATGRLNSYNSPLHF. The CDR3 nucleotides read TGTGCCAGCAGCCAGGCGACAGGCCGTCTTAATTCCTATAATTCACCCCTCCACTTT.

The rearrangement links TRBV30 to TRBJ2-3; D remains ambiguous. CDR3 size: 14 residues. Germline V CDR1 and CDR2: GTSNPN, SVGIG (reference sequence). V lost 0 bases and J lost 6, with 13 bases in between. CDR3 loop: CAWSVRRNMDTQYF. The CDR3 DNA is TGTGCCTGGAGTGTACGGCGGAATATGGATACGCAGTATTTT.

The gene calls are TRBV7-8 and TRBJ1-1, with TRBD1 matching 8 bases. V lost 2 bases and J lost 7; bases outside the gene matches: 3. This CDR3 is built from 13 residues. Germline V gene data show CDR1 as SGHVS and CDR2 as FQNEAQ. The CDR3 coding sequence is TGTGCCAGCAGCTTACGGACAGGGCGTGAAGCTTTCTTT. Its translation: CASSLRTGREAFF.

V gene TRBV6-5 combines with J gene TRBJ2-1; TRBD1 matches 7 bases. The CDR3 length is 13 residues. Germline V lookup: CDR1 MNHEY, CDR2 SVGAGI. J gave up 7 bases and V 7 bases, and 7 bases lay outside the gene matches. The CDR3 protein is CASKEHRGNEQFF. CDR3 sequence (DNA): TGTGCCAGCAAGGAGCACAGGGGAAATGAGCAGTTCTTC.

The chain joins TRBV5-1 to TRBJ2-5, with D possibly TRBD2 on 6 matching bases. V was trimmed by 8 bases and J by 4 bases, leaving 12 bases between them. Per germline, CDR1 SGHRS and CDR2 YFSETQ. The CDR3 loop spans 12 amino acids. The DNA for the CDR3 is TGCGCCAGTAGCAAGGGAGGAGAGACCCAGTACTTC. Protein sequence: CASSKGGETQYF.

The gene calls are TRBV29-1 and TRBJ1-2; 8 nucleotides agree with TRBD1. CDR3 length: 15 amino acids. Germline values: CDR1 SQVTM, CDR2 ANQGSEA. V trimming: 1 base; J trimming: 7 bases; junction bases outside the gene matches: 11. In nucleotides, the CDR3 is TGCAGCGTTGAAGGAACGTACAGGGGGTATGGTGGCTACACCTTC. Its translation: CSVEGTYRGYGGYTF. The variable domain in full, completed from reference TRBV29-1 and TRBJ1-2, reads SAVISQKPSRDICQRGTSLTIQCQVDSQVTMMFWYRQQPGQSLTLIATANQGSEATYESGFVIDKFPISRPNLTFSTLTVSNMSPEDSSIYLCSVEGTYRGYGGYTFGSGTRLTVV.